These T cell receptor beta chains were read from a single sample in a study of T cell repertoires in cytomegalovirus infection. In TCRdb, the reads were re-called with MiXCR into one record per CDR3 protein. The sample has about 310,000 distinct CDR3 sequences, about a sixth seen once. The sequenced sample consisted of PBMCs. These receptors were collected from a human donor in good health (CMV status not recorded). Some clones in this sample may be carry-over from other donors' samples. Both conserved end residues are part of each CDR3. Each record gives: D gene, clone size, J gene, V gene, CDR3 protein, CDR3 DNA. A D gene is named only where the DNA matches it firmly. Clone size, where shown, is once, few, many, or a class for clones that have expanded.

>NA|many|TRBJ1-2|TRBV12-3/TRBV12-4
CASSPHPGNYGYTF
TGTGCCAGCAGTCCCCACCCTGGAAACTATGGCTACACCTTC
>NA|many|TRBJ1-1|TRBV7-3
CASSLTGTGTEAFF
TGTGCCAGCAGCCTAACAGGGACGGGGACTGAAGCTTTCTTT
>NA|many|TRBJ1-4|TRBV6-1
CASSFTSGQINEKLFF
TGTGCCAGCAGTTTCACCTCGGGACAAATTAATGAAAAACTGTTTTTT
>TRBD1|NA|TRBJ2-1|TRBV12-3/TRBV12-4
CASSLVPGQGENEQFF
TGTGCCAGCAGTTTAGTCCCGGGACAGGGGGAAAATGAGCAGTTCTTC
>TRBD2|many|TRBJ2-3|TRBV7-2
CASRSSGLNTDTQYF
TGTGCCAGCAGATCCTCGGGACTAAACACAGATACGCAGTATTTT
>TRBD2|many|TRBJ2-2|TRBV6-6
CASSYWGLAVNTGELFF
TGTGCCAGCAGTTACTGGGGACTAGCGGTTAACACCGGGGAGCTGTTTTTT
>TRBD2|many|TRBJ2-2|TRBV7-3
CASSSGLAGGTGELFF
TGTGCCAGCAGCTCGGGACTAGCGGGGGGGACCGGGGAGCTGTTTTTT
>TRBD1|many|TRBJ2-3|TRBV12-3/TRBV12-4
CASRLTGAADTQYF
TGTGCCAGCAGGTTGACAGGGGCCGCAGATACGCAGTATTTT
>NA|NA|TRBJ2-2|TRBV20-1
CSARQGSTGELFF
TGCAGTGCTAGACAGGGAAGCACCGGGGAGCTGTTTTTT
>NA|many|TRBJ2-5|TRBV29-1
CSAEGAVGETQYF
TGCAGCGCCGAAGGTGCAGTCGGAGAGACCCAGTACTTC
>NA|many|TRBJ2-7|TRBV7-2
CASSLFGEQYF
TGTGCCAGCAGCTTATTCGGGGAGCAGTACTTC
>TRBD2|NA|TRBJ2-3|TRBV28
CASSYEAGLGTDTQYF
TGTGCCAGCAGTTACGAAGCGGGACTAGGGACAGATACGCAGTATTTT
>TRBD1|NA|TRBJ1-6|TRBV6-6
CASSSGQGGSPLHF
TGTGCCAGCAGTTCGGGACAGGGTGGATCACCCCTCCACTTT
>TRBD1|many|TRBJ2-7|TRBV6-1
CASSARTGGIYEQYF
TGTGCCAGCAGCGCCAGGACAGGGGGAATCTACGAGCAGTACTTC
>NA|many|TRBJ2-7|TRBV7-9
CASSPWANFNYEQYF
TGTGCCAGCAGCCCGTGGGCCAACTTTAACTACGAGCAGTACTTC
>NA|NA|TRBJ1-6|TRBV6-5
CASSGRFNSPLHF
TGTGCCAGCTCGGGCAGGTTTAATTCACCCCTCCACTTT
>NA|few|TRBJ1-6|TRBV20-1
CSARPNRSNSPLHF
TGCAGTGCTCGCCCCAACAGATCAAATTCACCCCTCCACTTT
>NA|many|TRBJ1-1|TRBV28
CATRQRGGWGTEAFF
TGTGCCACTCGGCAGAGGGGAGGGTGGGGCACTGAAGCTTTCTTT
>NA|many|TRBJ2-7|TRBV6-1
CASSVSGRPFYEQYF
TGTGCCAGCAGTGTCTCGGGACGTCCCTTCTACGAGCAGTACTTC
>TRBD2|few|TRBJ2-3|TRBV6-2/TRBV6-3
CASSYSLGLAGGPDTQYF
TGTGCCAGCAGTTACTCGCTCGGACTAGCGGGGGGGCCAGATACGCAGTATTTT
>NA|NA|TRBJ1-1|TRBV12-3/TRBV12-4
CAASLGMNTEAFF
TGTGCCGCAAGTCTGGGGATGAACACTGAAGCTTTCTTT
>NA|few|TRBJ2-7|TRBV5-4
CASSFGNSSREQYF
TGTGCCAGCAGCTTCGGCAATTCGTCCAGAGAGCAGTACTTC
>NA|few|TRBJ1-2|TRBV3-1
CASSQDVGIDGYTF
TGTGCCAGCAGCCAAGATGTCGGGATAGATGGCTACACCTTC
>NA|many|TRBJ1-2|TRBV6-1
CASSAQGQTYGYTF
TGTGCCAGCAGTGCCCAAGGACAAACTTATGGCTACACCTTC
>NA|many|TRBJ2-6|TRBV7-3
CASSLTGDPTSGANVLTF
TGTGCCAGCAGCTTAACGGGGGATCCGACGTCTGGGGCCAACGTCCTGACTTTC
>NA|few|TRBJ2-3|TRBV6-2/TRBV6-3
CASRQGFGTDTQYF
TGTGCCAGCAGGCAGGGTTTTGGCACAGATACGCAGTATTTT
>TRBD2|few|TRBJ2-1|TRBV7-2
CASSLAAGDYNEQFF
TGTGCCAGCAGCTTAGCAGCGGGGGACTACAATGAGCAGTTCTTC
>TRBD1|many|TRBJ1-5|TRBV7-2
CASSLGVPGQVPNSNQPQHF
TGTGCCAGCAGCTTAGGGGTCCCGGGACAGGTCCCTAATAGCAATCAGCCCCAGCATTTT
>TRBD1|many|TRBJ1-4|TRBV7-2
CASSLWTGKNEKLFF
TGTGCCAGCAGCTTGTGGACAGGGAAAAATGAAAAACTGTTTTTT
>TRBD1|many|TRBJ2-5|TRBV5-5
CASSPGQGWSQETQYF
TGTGCCAGCAGCCCAGGACAGGGTTGGAGCCAAGAGACCCAGTACTTC
>NA|many|TRBJ2-3|TRBV7-2
CASRTTRDTDTQYF
TGTGCCAGCAGAACAACAAGGGACACAGATACGCAGTATTTT
>NA|NA|TRBJ1-1|TRBV29-1
CSVGLGLAVNTEAFF
TGCAGCGTTGGATTGGGGTTAGCGGTGAACACTGAAGCTTTCTTT
>TRBD1|NA|TRBJ2-2|TRBV20-1
CSAETGQNTGELFF
TGCAGTGCCGAGACAGGGCAGAACACCGGGGAGCTGTTTTTT
>NA|NA|TRBJ1-1|TRBV18
CASSPLVDTEAFF
TGTGCCAGCTCACCATTGGTGGACACTGAAGCTTTCTTT
>TRBD1|many|TRBJ2-7|TRBV11-2
CASSLDPTGQGYEQYF
TGTGCCAGCAGCTTAGACCCGACGGGACAGGGCTACGAGCAGTACTTC